These 6 T cell receptor beta chains were all obtained from the same sample, sequenced in a study of molecular identifiers for immune sequencing clone quantification. TCRdb fed the PCR reads into MiXCR, producing one record per CDR3 protein. The sample carries fewer than 350,000 distinct CDR3 sequences, roughly a quarter recorded once. Input material: naive CD8+ T cells from blood, with Jurkat cell RNA spiked in. Specified subset: FACS-sorted CD8+CD4-CCR7+CD45RA+ naive T cells. The receptor set was obtained from a human donor in good health. Some libraries in this study had Jurkat cell RNA spiked in.

This clonotype was seen more than once but under ten times. This chain links TRBV13 with TRBJ2-3, with 8 bases fitting TRBD2. Trimming cost V 1 base and J 0 bases; bases outside gene matches: 6. Germline loops: CDR1 PRHDT, CDR2 FYEKMQ (reference sequence). The CDR3 spans 17 residues. The CDR3 loop is CASSLVLAGSSTDTQYF. CDR3 in DNA: TGTGCCAGCAGCTTAGTATTAGCGGGGTCTAGCACAGATACGCAGTATTTT.

This clonotype occurred a few times. For the CDR3, the DNA is TGTGCCAGCAGCTCGACTTCGCTTAGCACAGATACGCAGTATTTT. It is translated as CASSSTSLSTDTQYF. This chain joins TRBV7-3 and TRBJ2-3, with D unclear. Trimming removed 4 bases from V and 0 bases from J, with 11 bases in between. The CDR3 runs to 15 residues. Germline CDR1 SGHTA, CDR2 FQGTGA.

This clonotype was picked up many times. As DNA, the CDR3 is TGTGCCAGCAGTCCTTCTAGCGGGGGGTACACCGGGGAGCTGTTTTTT. Protein product: CASSPSSGGYTGELFF. The rearrangement links TRBV5-5 to TRBJ2-2, with TRBD2 matching 11 bases. The CDR3 loop spans 16 amino acids. The germline V gene encodes CDR1 SGHKS and CDR2 YYEKEE (reference sequence). J lost 3 bases, V lost 5 bases, and 6 bases had no gene match. The full variable domain, its missing parts supplied by reference TRBV5-5 and TRBJ2-2, is DAGVTQSPTHLIKTRGQQVTLRCSPISGHKSVSWYQQVLGQGPQFIFQYYEKEERGRGNFPDRFSARQFPNYSSELNVNALLLGDSALYLCASSPSSGGYTGELFFGEGSRLTVL.

The sample holds a few counts of this clonotype. One junction end does not reproduce the germline sequence, and a read error may be involved. This chain uses TRBV7-6 with TRBJ2-5; TRBD2 agrees at 7 bases. The length of the CDR3 is 17 residues. CDR1 SGHVS and CDR2 FNYEAQ come from the germline V gene. The CDR3: CASGLLSGLENQETQYF. The CDR3 nucleotides are TGTGCCAGCGGCTTATTGTCTGGACTAGAGAACCAAGAGACCCAGTACTTC.

The genes are TRBV5-4 and TRBJ2-2; 7 bases match TRBD1. V was pared by 4 bases and J by 5 bases, with 5 bases of the junction left unmatched. This CDR3 has 14 residues. CDR1 SGHNT and CDR2 YYREEE come from the germline V gene (reference sequence). The CDR3 coding sequence is TGTGCCAGCAGCGCTGACAGGGTAACCGGGGAGCTGTTTTTT. The encoded protein is CASSADRVTGELFF.

In its sample, this clonotype was seen a few times. The chain is built from TRBV7-6 and TRBJ2-2, with D unresolved. V lost 3 bases, J lost 7 bases, and 6 bases lay in between. The germline gives CDR1 SGHVS, CDR2 FNYEAQ. CDR3 length equals 12 residues. CDR3 sequence reads: CASSFVGGELFF. CDR3 nucleotides: TGTGCCAGCAGCTTTGTGGGCGGGGAGCTGTTTTTT.